Below, one T cell receptor beta chain is given with its context. The data stem from a study of OX40 agonist ivuxolimab in advanced cancers. The wider study: Patients were given ivuxolimab, an antibody that agonizes OX40 (CD134).

Clones were read by immunoSEQ multiplex PCR, and TCRdb kept only the in-frame ones, dropping some. The sample consists of about 65,000 clones, 87% of them appearing once. Autoimmune disease history or systemic immunosuppression led to patients being barred. The sequencing used CD4+ or CD8+ T cells sorted from blood, collected in a trial of the OX40 agonist ivuxolimab. The TCR originated in an adult with an advanced solid tumor such as melanoma, head and neck, liver or kidney cancer.

Here the CDR3 DNA reads TGTGCCAGCTCACCCTACGACTACGGGCAGGGGATCACTGAAGCTTTCTTT. It yields the protein CASSPYDYGQGITEAFF. This chain links TRBV18 with TRBJ1-1, with D perhaps matching TRBD1 (6 bases). The V end was cut by 3 bases, the J end by 4 bases, with 21 bases between. CDR3 size: 17 residues. Germline CDR1 and CDR2: KGHSH and LQKENI.